Shown below are 19 T cell receptor beta chains from a single sample sequenced in a study of Ad26.COV2.S vaccination and SARS-CoV-2 variants. The treatment here: over 15 received Ad26.COV2.S at low or high dose, single or two shots; roughly five received placebo; per-sample allocation not given. Sampling was performed 63 days after the first vaccine or placebo injection. Profiled with immunoSEQ multiplex PCR; TCRdb holds only in-frame clones, not every one. In the table there are 380,000 or so clones, about four fifths of which are singletons. The specimen was peripheral blood, collected in a trial of Ad26.COV2.S vaccine versus placebo. These receptors originate from a person aged 18-60 years who received the Ad26.COV2.S COVID-19 vaccine or a placebo.

The genes are TRBV12-3 or TRBV12-4 and TRBJ1-1, with D perhaps matching TRBD1 (6 bases). This CDR3 has 13 amino acids. V lost 5 bases and J 3 bases, leaving 10 bases between the germline ends. CDR3 sequence reads: CASSTQGYTEAFF. For the CDR3, the DNA is TGTGCCAGCAGTACACAGGGATACACTGAAGCTTTCTTT.

The rearrangement joins TRBV24-1 to TRBJ2-2; the D is unclear. The V and J ends lost 2 bases and 6 bases respectively, with 6 bases between them. The germline CDR1 and CDR2 sequences are KGHDR and SFDVKD. The CDR3 has 13 residues. This chain's CDR3 is CATSDSSPGELFF. CDR3 bases: TGTGCCACCAGTGATTCTTCCCCCGGGGAGCTGTTTTTT.

The V gene is TRBV6-5, the J gene TRBJ1-2, with 7 bases aligning to TRBD1. The CDR3 totals 13 residues. Losses at the gene ends were 6 bases for V and 2 bases for J; bases not matched to a gene: 3. Germline V gene data show CDR1 as MNHEY and CDR2 as SVGAGI. The CDR3 DNA reads as TGTGCCAGCAGAAGACAGGGCAACTATGGCTACACCTTC. Amino acids: CASRRQGNYGYTF.

This chain links TRBV30 with TRBJ2-1, with D maybe TRBD2 (6 bases). The CDR3 runs 17 residues. Germline CDR1 reads GTSNPN; CDR2 reads SVGIG (reference sequence). Trimming shortened V by 2 bases and J by 0 bases, and 17 bases separated the two germline ends. In DNA form, the CDR3 reads TGTGCCTGGAGTTTCCCCGGAGCGGGTCACTCCTACAATGAGCAGTTCTTC. Translated, it gives CAWSFPGAGHSYNEQFF.

V usage is TRBV7-3 and J usage is TRBJ2-2; D gene uncertain. The germline gives CDR1 SGHTA, CDR2 FQGTGA. The V end was cut by 5 bases, the J end by 0 bases, with 7 bases between. The CDR3 spans 14 residues. Here the CDR3 reads CASSPLANTGELFF. CDR3 in DNA: TGTGCCAGCAGCCCTTTAGCGAACACCGGGGAGCTGTTTTTT.

CDR3 DNA sequence: TGTGCCAGCAGGGGATTCCTAAATCAGCCCCAGCATTTT. Its translation: CASRGFLNQPQHF. The chain links TRBV6-5 to TRBJ1-5; D remains ambiguous. Germline V gene lookup returns CDR1 MNHEY and CDR2 SVGAGI. V was trimmed by 6 bases and J by 4 bases, leaving 10 bases between them. The length of the CDR3 is 13 residues.

V gene TRBV29-1 combines with J gene TRBJ2-3, with TRBD2 as a possible D gene (5 bases). The CDR3 loop spans 12 amino acids. Germline V lookup: CDR1 SQVTM, CDR2 ANQGSEA. The V gene lost 6 bases and the J gene lost 5 bases, with 12 bases spanning the gap. The chain's CDR3 is CSVKGDLDTQYF. The CDR3 region has the DNA TGCAGCGTGAAGGGAGATTTAGATACGCAGTATTTT.

The chain carries TRBV9 and TRBJ1-4, with 8 bases identical to TRBD1. The germline V gene has CDR1 SGDLS and CDR2 YYNGEE. The J segment lost 8 bases and the V segment lost 4 bases, leaving 13 bases of the junction unmatched. The CDR3 is 16 amino acids. In DNA, the CDR3 is TGTGCCAGCAGCCCAGGGGGCCGGGGAGGAGGCGAAAAACTGTTTTTT. Protein sequence: CASSPGGRGGGEKLFF.

This clone has more than one count but fewer than ten. In nucleotides, the CDR3 is TGTGCCAGCAGCTGGTCGTTTGGGCAAGAGACCCAGTACTTC. Translating it yields CASSWSFGQETQYF. The chain is built from TRBV7-9 and TRBJ2-5, with D unresolved. Between the trimmed V and J ends, which lost 4 bases and 2 bases, there was a span of 11 bases. CDR3 length: 14 residues. Germline CDR1 and CDR2: SEHNR and FQNEAQ (reference sequence). Variable domain in full (rest from reference TRBV7-9 and TRBJ2-5): DTGVSQNPRHKITKRGQNVTFRCDPISEHNRLYWYRQTLGQGPEFLTYFQNEAQLEKSRLLSDRFSAERPKGSFSTLEIQRTEQGDSAMYLCASSWSFGQETQYFGPGTRLLVL.

The rearrangement uses TRBV4-2 and TRBJ2-7; D perhaps matches TRBD1 (6 bases). The length of the CDR3 is 16 residues. Germline V gene data show CDR1 as LGHNA and CDR2 as YNFKEQ. V lost 0 bases, J lost 2 bases, and 14 bases lay in between. CDR3 residues: CASSQDGDTYPYEQYF. CDR3 coding DNA: TGTGCCAGCAGCCAAGATGGGGACACCTACCCCTACGAGCAGTACTTC.

The chain has TRBV3-1 (or the pseudogene TRBV3-2) and TRBJ2-7, with D unclear. Germline values: CDR1 LGHDT, CDR2 YNNKEL (reference sequence). There are 13 residues in the CDR3. The V gene lost 5 bases and the J gene lost 3 bases, with 11 bases spanning the gap. CDR3 nucleotide sequence: TGTGCCAGCAGCTTACCCGGAGACTACGAGCAGTACTTC. This sequence encodes CASSLPGDYEQYF.

The rearrangement links TRBV5-4 to TRBJ1-4, with 8 bases fitting TRBD1. This CDR3 region has 14 residues. V dropped 0 bases and J dropped 8; count of bases not matched to a gene: 3. From germline, CDR1 is SGHNT and CDR2 YYREEE (reference sequence). CDR3 residues: CASSLGTGPEKLFF. The CDR3 DNA follows: TGTGCCAGCAGCTTGGGGACAGGGCCCGAAAAACTGTTTTTT.

The chain has TRBV29-1 and TRBJ1-2; D remains unclear. V lost 3 bases to trimming and J lost 4 bases, with 9 bases between them. Germline loops: CDR1 SQVTM, CDR2 ANQGSEA. The CDR3 is 12 amino acids. CDR3 coding DNA: TGCAGCGTTGATCGCGGCACCTATGGCTACACCTTC. Translation gives CSVDRGTYGYTF.

The chain has TRBV7-2 and TRBJ2-1, with 10 positions matching TRBD2. This CDR3 is built from 19 residues. The junction had 11 bases not matched to a gene; V was cut back by 0 bases and J by 3 bases. Germline V CDR1 and CDR2: SGHTA, FQGNSA. CDR3 loop: CASSLAGDWASGGYNEQFF. The CDR3 nucleotides are TGTGCCAGCAGCTTAGCAGGAGACTGGGCTAGCGGGGGCTACAATGAGCAGTTCTTC.

Written as DNA, the CDR3 is TGTGCCAGTAGCCGCGGACAGGGCGCCAATCAGCCCCAGCATTTT. This codes for CASSRGQGANQPQHF. The chain recombines TRBV19 with TRBJ1-5; 8 bases agree with TRBD1. CDR1 and CDR2 from the germline V gene are LNHDA and SQIVND (reference sequence). The CDR3 is 15 amino acids. V trimming: 6 bases; J trimming: 3 bases; junction bases outside the gene matches: 7.

This rearrangement joins TRBV27 to TRBJ1-5, with a tentative D call TRBD1 (6 bases). This CDR3 spans 15 amino acids. V lost 1 base, J lost 6 bases, and 13 bases lay in between. Germline CDR1 MNHEY, CDR2 SMNVEV (reference sequence). The CDR3 DNA reads TGTGCCAGCAGTTTATTAGGGGGTAGTACTCAGCCCCAGCATTTT. The encoded protein is CASSLLGGSTQPQHF.

The chain has TRBV4-1 and TRBJ2-1; 9 positions agree with TRBD2. The CDR3 covers 19 residues. V lost 1 base and J lost 3; bases outside the gene matches: 13. Germline V lookup: CDR1 MGHRA, CDR2 YSYEKL. The CDR3 loop reads CASSQVIGGREYYYNEQFF. Here the CDR3 DNA reads TGCGCCAGCAGCCAAGTTATCGGCGGGAGGGAATACTACTACAATGAGCAGTTCTTC.

The gene calls are TRBV9 and TRBJ2-5; D may be TRBD2 (5 bases). Germline loops: CDR1 SGDLS, CDR2 YYNGEE. The V end was cut by 3 bases, the J end by 7 bases, with 13 bases between. The CDR3 has 13 residues. The CDR3 DNA sequence: TGTGCCAGCAGCGCAACTAGTTCCGCGACCCAGTACTTC. Amino acids: CASSATSSATQYF. The entire variable domain, with the rest obtained from reference TRBV9 and TRBJ2-5, is as follows: DSGVTQTPKHLITATGQRVTLRCSPRSGDLSVYWYQQSLDQGLQFLIQYYNGEERAKGNILERFSAQQFPDLHSELNLSSLELGDSALYFCASSATSSATQYFGPGTRLLVL.

V usage is TRBV18 and J usage is TRBJ1-2; the D gene is possibly TRBD1 (6 bases). Germline values: CDR1 KGHSH, CDR2 LQKENI. The V end was cut by 1 base, the J end by 7 bases, with 10 bases between. This CDR3 has 13 residues. The CDR3 reads CASSPRGTFGYTF. CDR3 nucleotide sequence: TGTGCCAGCTCACCACGGGGGACATTTGGCTACACCTTC.